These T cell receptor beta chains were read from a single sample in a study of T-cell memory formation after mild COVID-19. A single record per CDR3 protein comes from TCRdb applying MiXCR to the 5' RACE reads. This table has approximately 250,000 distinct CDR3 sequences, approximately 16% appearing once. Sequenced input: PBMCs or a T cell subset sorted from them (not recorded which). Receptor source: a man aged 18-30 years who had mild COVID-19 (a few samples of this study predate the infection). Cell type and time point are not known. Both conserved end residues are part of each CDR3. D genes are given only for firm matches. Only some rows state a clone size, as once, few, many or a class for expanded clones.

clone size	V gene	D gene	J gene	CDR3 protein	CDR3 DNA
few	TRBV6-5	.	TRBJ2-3	CASNAPGLSDTQYF	TGTGCCAGCAATGCTCCGGGACTTTCAGATACGCAGTATTTT
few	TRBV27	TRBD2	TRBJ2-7	CASSGGTSEQYF	TGTGCCAGCAGTGGCGGGACTAGCGAGCAGTACTTC
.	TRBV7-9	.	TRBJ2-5	CASSLVQAEETQYF	TGTGCCAGCAGCTTAGTACAGGCTGAGGAGACCCAGTACTTC
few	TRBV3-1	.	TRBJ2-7	CASSPFGLEEQYF	TGTGCCAGCAGCCCCTTCGGGCTAGAAGAGCAGTACTTC
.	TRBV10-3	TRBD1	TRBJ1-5	CAISEPGQDNQPQHF	TGTGCCATCAGTGAGCCGGGACAGGACAATCAGCCCCAGCATTTT
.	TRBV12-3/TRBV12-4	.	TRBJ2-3	CASSRTQVSDTQYF	TGTGCCAGCAGTCGGACCCAAGTGTCAGATACGCAGTATTTT
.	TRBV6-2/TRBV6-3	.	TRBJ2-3	CASSYRGLAEADTQYF	TGTGCCAGCAGTTATAGGGGACTGGCGGAGGCAGATACGCAGTATTTT
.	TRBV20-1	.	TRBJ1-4	CSAPTSNGEKLFF	TGCAGTGCCCCCACGAGCAATGGTGAAAAACTGTTTTTT
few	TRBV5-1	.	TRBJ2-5	CASSSAGQAETQYF	TGCGCCAGCAGCTCCGCTGGACAAGCGGAGACCCAGTACTTC
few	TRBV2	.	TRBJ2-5	CASSDNGARETQYF	TGTGCCAGCAGCGACAACGGGGCGCGAGAGACCCAGTACTTC
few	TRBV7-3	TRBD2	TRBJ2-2	CASSSERGGPGELFF	TGTGCCAGCAGCTCCGAGCGGGGGGGCCCCGGGGAGCTGTTTTTT
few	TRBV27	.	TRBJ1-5	CARYSEQGSFQPQHF	TGTGCCAGATACTCCGAACAGGGCTCGTTTCAGCCCCAGCATTTT
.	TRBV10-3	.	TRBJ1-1	CAISESLLGRTEAFF	TGTGCCATCAGTGAGTCCCTCCTCGGACGGACTGAAGCTTTCTTT
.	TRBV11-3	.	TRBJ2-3	CASSQNSHTDTQYF	TGTGCCAGCAGCCAGAACAGTCACACAGATACGCAGTATTTT
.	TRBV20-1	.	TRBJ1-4	CSAEMAGEKLFF	TGCAGTGCTGAGATGGCTGGTGAAAAACTGTTTTTT
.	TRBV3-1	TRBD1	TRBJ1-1	CASSPRGQGDTEAFF	TGTGCCAGCAGCCCCCGCGGACAGGGGGACACTGAAGCTTTCTTT
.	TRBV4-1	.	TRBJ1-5	CASRSWFGGNQPQHF	TGCGCCAGCAGATCATGGTTTGGGGGCAATCAGCCCCAGCATTTT
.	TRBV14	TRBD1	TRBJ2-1	CASSLSQGNEQFF	TGTGCCAGCAGCCTGTCACAGGGGAATGAGCAGTTCTTC
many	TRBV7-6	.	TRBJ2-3	CASSLGTGGDTQYF	TGTGCCAGCAGCCTTGGGACTGGGGGGGATACGCAGTATTTT
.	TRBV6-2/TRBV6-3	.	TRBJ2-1	CASSYGGLRSYNEQFF	TGTGCCAGCAGTTATGGGGGGTTGAGATCCTACAATGAGCAGTTCTTC
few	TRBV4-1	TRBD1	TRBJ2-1	CASSQGLGQGFNEQFF	TGCGCCAGCAGCCAGGGCCTCGGACAGGGTTTCAATGAGCAGTTCTTC
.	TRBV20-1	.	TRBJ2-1	CSASAGRNNEQFF	TGCAGTGCTAGCGCGGGCCGGAACAATGAGCAGTTCTTC
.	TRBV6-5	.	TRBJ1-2	CASSRGTSDGYTF	TGTGCCAGCAGCCGAGGGACCTCGGATGGCTACACCTTC
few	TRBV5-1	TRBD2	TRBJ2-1	CASSLDSLAGERYNEQFF	TGCGCCAGCAGCTTGGATTCCTTAGCGGGGGAGCGGTACAATGAGCAGTTCTTC
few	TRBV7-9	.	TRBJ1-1	CASSFPGGRMNTEAFF	TGTGCCAGCAGCTTTCCCGGGGGCCGAATGAACACTGAAGCTTTCTTT
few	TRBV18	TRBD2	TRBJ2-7	CASSPPNPAGDSYEQYF	TGTGCCAGCTCACCCCCAAACCCAGCGGGGGACTCCTACGAGCAGTACTTC
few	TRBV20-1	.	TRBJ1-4	CSFPSGEKLFF	TGCAGCTTCCCCAGTGGTGAAAAACTGTTTTTT
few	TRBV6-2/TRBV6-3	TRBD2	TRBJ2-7	CASSSPSGGQSYEQYF	TGTGCCAGCAGTTCCCCTAGCGGGGGCCAATCCTACGAGCAGTACTTC
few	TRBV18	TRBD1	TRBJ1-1	CASSSNRGNTEAFF	TGTGCCAGCTCGTCTAACAGGGGGAACACTGAAGCTTTCTTT
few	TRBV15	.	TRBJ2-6	CATSRGGGPNSGANVLTF	TGTGCCACCAGCAGAGGTGGTGGACCGAACTCTGGGGCCAACGTCCTGACTTTC
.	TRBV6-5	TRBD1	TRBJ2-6	CASSSTGVATGANVLTF	TGTGCCAGCAGCTCGACAGGGGTTGCTACTGGGGCCAACGTCCTGACTTTC
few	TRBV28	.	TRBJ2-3	CASSLASVGPDTQYF	TGTGCCAGCAGTTTAGCCTCGGTAGGACCAGATACGCAGTATTTT
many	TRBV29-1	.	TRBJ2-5	CSVDIGLQETQYF	TGCAGCGTTGATATAGGGCTCCAAGAGACCCAGTACTTC
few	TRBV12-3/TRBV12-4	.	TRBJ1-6	CASIGHNSPLHF	TGTGCCAGCATCGGGCATAATTCACCCCTCCACTTT
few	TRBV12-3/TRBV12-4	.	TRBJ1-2	CASTGGAASNYGYTF	TGTGCCAGCACAGGAGGGGCCGCATCTAACTATGGCTACACCTTC
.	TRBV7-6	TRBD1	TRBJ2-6	CASSAQTGRGANVLTF	TGTGCCAGCAGCGCCCAGACAGGGCGAGGGGCCAACGTCCTGACTTTC
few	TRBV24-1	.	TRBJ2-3	CATSDLEFGLGSSDTQYF	TGTGCCACCAGTGATTTGGAGTTCGGCCTAGGGTCATCGGATACGCAGTATTTT
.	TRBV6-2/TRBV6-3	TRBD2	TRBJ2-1	CASGSWLAGGSSYNEQFF	TGTGCCAGTGGTTCTTGGTTAGCGGGGGGCAGCTCCTACAATGAGCAGTTCTTC
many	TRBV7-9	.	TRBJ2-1	CASSTGTDNYNEQFF	TGTGCCAGCAGCACCGGGACCGATAATTACAATGAGCAGTTCTTC
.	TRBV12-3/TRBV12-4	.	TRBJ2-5	CASSWAGAETQYF	TGTGCCAGCAGTTGGGCAGGGGCAGAGACCCAGTACTTC
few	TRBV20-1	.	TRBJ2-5	CSARLLGGYQETQYF	TGCAGTGCTAGGCTACTTGGAGGGTACCAAGAGACCCAGTACTTC
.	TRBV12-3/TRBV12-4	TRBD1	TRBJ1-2	CATSTGHGYTF	TGTGCCACTTCGACAGGGCACGGCTACACCTTC
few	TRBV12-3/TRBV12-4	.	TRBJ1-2	CASKMDSNYGYTF	TGTGCCAGCAAAATGGACAGCAACTATGGCTACACCTTC
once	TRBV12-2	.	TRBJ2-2	CASRLDRGTGSTGELFF	TGTGCAAGTCGCCTGGACCGTGGGACAGGATCGACCGGGGAGCTGTTTTTT
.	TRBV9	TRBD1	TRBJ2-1	CASSARQGFKDEQFF	TGTGCCAGCAGCGCCCGACAGGGCTTTAAGGATGAGCAGTTCTTC
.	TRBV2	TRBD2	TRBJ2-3	CASSIRLAGGTDTQYF	TGTGCCAGCAGCATCCGCCTAGCGGGGGGCACAGATACGCAGTATTTT
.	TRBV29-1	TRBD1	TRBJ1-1	CSVEGRGLEAFF	TGCAGCGTTGAGGGCAGGGGGCTTGAAGCTTTCTTT
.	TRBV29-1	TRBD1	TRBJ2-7	CSVERDSSYEQYF	TGCAGCGTTGAAAGGGACAGCTCCTACGAGCAGTACTTC
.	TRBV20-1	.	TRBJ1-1	CSAPLGGLDTEAFF	TGCAGTGCTCCCCTCGGGGGGCTCGACACTGAAGCTTTCTTT
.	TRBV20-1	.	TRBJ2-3	CSARARRTSGADTQYF	TGCAGTGCTAGAGCCCGAAGGACCTCCGGCGCGGATACGCAGTATTTT
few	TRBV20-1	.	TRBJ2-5	CSAQTQYF	TGCAGTGCCCAAACCCAGTACTTC